This T cell receptor (beta chain) was sequenced in a study of beta chain features in type 1 diabetes. Whole-study context: In all, around 100,000,000 sorted cells from all samples were analyzed.

Germline assignment: CDR1 MNHEY and CDR2 SVGAGI. Trimming at V came to 1 base and at J to 5 bases, leaving 4 bases not matched to a gene. This CDR3 has 14 amino acids. This clone has a handful of counts. Its antigen is not known. Whole-study results and caveats: Relative to healthy donors, patients appeared to have naive, central memory and Treg TCRB repertoires that were more similar.

What was sequenced were expressed TCRB transcripts, since all of the isolated RNA had been reverse transcribed. The average read count of naive, central memory and regulatory T cell samples was about 3.57 million. Libraries were prepared by immunoSEQ multiplex PCR; TCRdb keeps only in-frame clonotypes and omits some of them. This sample carries roughly 400,000 clones, about 15% of them seen once, and the ten largest clones take under 0.02%. The chain carries TRBV6-5 and TRBJ2-5; 7 nucleotides match TRBD2. This TCR came from a woman between 18 and 29 years old in good health. The sequencing sample was made of naive CD4+ T cells from blood. The CDR3 region has the DNA TGTGCCAGCAGTTACTGGACTAGAGGGGAGACCCAGTACTTC. Amino acids: CASSYWTRGETQYF.